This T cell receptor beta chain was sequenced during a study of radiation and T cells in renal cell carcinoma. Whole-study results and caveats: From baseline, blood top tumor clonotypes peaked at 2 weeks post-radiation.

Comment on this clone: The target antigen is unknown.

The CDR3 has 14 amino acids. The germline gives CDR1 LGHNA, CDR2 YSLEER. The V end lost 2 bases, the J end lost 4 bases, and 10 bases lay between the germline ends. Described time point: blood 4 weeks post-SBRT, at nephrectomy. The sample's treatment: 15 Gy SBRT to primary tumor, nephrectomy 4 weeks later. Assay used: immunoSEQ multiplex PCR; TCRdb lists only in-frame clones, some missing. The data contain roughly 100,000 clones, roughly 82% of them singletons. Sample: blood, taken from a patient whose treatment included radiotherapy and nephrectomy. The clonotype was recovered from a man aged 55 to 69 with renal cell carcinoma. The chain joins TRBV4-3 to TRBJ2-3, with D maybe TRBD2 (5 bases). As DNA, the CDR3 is TGCGCCAGCAGCCAATCGAGGGCAGCAGATACGCAGTATTTT. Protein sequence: CASSQSRAADTQYF.